This passage covers 26 T cell receptor beta chains from one sample sequenced in a study of T cells in women clearing cervical HPV infection. TCRdb's copy holds only in-frame clones and misses some; the assay was immunoSEQ multiplex PCR. The listing records around 24,000 clones. Sequenced material: blood buffy coat. Receptors originate from a woman between 18 and 70 years old with a cervical HPV16 infection that either progressed to CIN3+ or cleared (not recorded which).

Concerning this clone itself: Read coverage stops 3 residues before the CDR3 terminus; the germline J gene supplies the remainder. The gene calls are TRBV19 and TRBJ1-2; TRBD1 matches at 10 bases. V lost 5 bases and J lost 6; bases outside the gene matches: 3. The CDR3 has 13 amino acids. Germline CDR1 is LNHDA and CDR2 is SQIVND (reference sequence). CDR3 amino acids: CASSVGTGDGYTF. Partial CDR3 DNA: TGTGCCAGTAGTGTCGGGACAGGGGATGGC.

A remark on this clone: Coverage ceases 3 residues before the CDR3 finishes, and the germline J gene fills in the end. The rearrangement joins TRBV7-6 to TRBJ2-3; D is possibly TRBD1 (6 bases). CDR3 length: 17 residues. The germline CDR1 and CDR2 sequences are SGHVS and FNYEAQ. Trimming pared 1 base from V and 1 base from J, leaving 15 bases between. The CDR3 DNA, read in part, is TGTGCCAGCAGCTTAGATACAGGGAATTTGGGCACAGATACG. Its protein product is CASSLDTGNLGTDT. The full CDR3 protein is CASSLDTGNLGTDTQYF.

As regards this clone: The read stops 3 residues short of the end of the CDR3; the missing end is completed from the germline J gene. The V and J genes are TRBV29-1 and TRBJ1-2; 8 positions agree with TRBD1. CDR1 and CDR2 (germline): SQVTM, ANQGSEA. The CDR3 consists of 12 residues. Trimming removed 5 bases from V and 5 bases from J; junction bases left unmatched: 4. CDR3 region: CSVFDRGYGYTF. Partial CDR3 DNA: TGCAGCGTTTTTGACAGGGGATATGGC.

Turning to this clone: Read sequence stops 3 residues before the CDR3 end, and the germline J gene provides the missing end. The chain joins TRBV20-1 to TRBJ2-2; weak D call: TRBD1 (5 bases). V was cut by 5 bases and J by 4 bases, with 17 bases left in between. This CDR3 is built from 15 residues. Germline V gene data show CDR1 as DFQATT and CDR2 as SNEGSKA (reference sequence). CDR3 bases read: TGCAGTGCTCGCCACCCAACAAGGGGCACCGGGGAG. Amino acid sequence: CSARHPTRGTGE. The entire CDR3 is CSARHPTRGTGELFF.

Concerning this clone itself: The observed sequence ends 3 residues before the CDR3 terminus, with the missing tail filled in from the germline J gene. V gene TRBV14 combines with J gene TRBJ2-1, with 8 bases aligning to TRBD2. Germline V gives CDR1 SGHDN, CDR2 FVKESK. CDR3 length: 17 residues. The V and J ends lost 3 bases and 2 bases, in that order; junction bases with no gene match: 9. This CDR3 reads CASSHLRSGGPYNEQFF. The sequenced CDR3 bases are TGTGCCAGCAGCCACTTGCGGAGCGGGGGACCCTACAATGAG.

A note on this clone: The read comes to an end 3 residues before the CDR3 does, leaving the germline J gene to fill in the end. The chain combines TRBV4-2 with TRBJ2-5, with D possibly being TRBD2 (5 bases). The ends were cut back, 0 bases at V and 2 bases at J, with 13 bases in the middle. Germline V gene sequence: CDR1 LGHNA, CDR2 YNFKEQ. There are 16 residues in the CDR3. The CDR3: CASSQEPRGSQETQYF. The sequenced CDR3 bases are TGTGCCAGCAGCCAAGAACCTCGAGGGTCTCAAGAGACC.

Concerning this clone itself: The sequence runs out 3 residues before the end of the CDR3; the remainder is reconstructed from the germline J gene. The chain is built from TRBV7-9 and TRBJ2-4; TRBD1 agrees at 8 bases. CDR3 size: 15 residues. Germline V gene sequence: CDR1 SEHNR, CDR2 FQNEAQ (reference sequence). CDR3 sequence: CASSRVGQGVYGQYF. The CDR3 DNA, read in part, is TGTGCCAGCAGCCGAGTCGGACAGGGCGTATATGGT.

On this clone itself: The CDR3 goes on 3 residues after the read ends, and that part is filled in from the germline J gene. This same CDR3 is encoded by further DNA sequences in the sample. The chain employs TRBV7-2 and TRBJ1-3; D not certain. Germline-derived CDR1 and CDR2 are SGHTA and FQGNSA. The ends were cut back, 3 bases at V and 4 bases at J, with 7 bases in the middle. This CDR3 contains 13 residues. CDR3: CASSLSGGNTIYF. The covered CDR3 bases are TGTGCCAGCAGCTTGTCGGGGGGAAACACC.

Details on this clone: The read is 3 residues too short to cover the CDR3 end, so that end is filled in from the germline J gene. The V and J genes are TRBV29-1 and TRBJ2-4; maybe TRBD2 (5 bases). The CDR3 is made up of 15 amino acids. The V gene's germline CDR1 is SQVTM and CDR2 ANQGSEA. Trimming pared 7 bases from V and 4 bases from J, leaving 20 bases between. The chain's CDR3 is CSGKPEGRGKNIQYF. CDR3 DNA, as far as it was read: TGCAGCGGCAAACCAGAGGGTCGGGGAAAAAACATT.

Details on this clone: Sequencing ends 3 residues short of the CDR3 end; the germline J gene provides the rest. This chain links TRBV2 with TRBJ1-4; D possibly corresponds to TRBD1 (6 bases). Trimming took 8 bases from V and 3 from J, leaving 13 bases between them. The CDR3 has 14 amino acids. The germline V gene has CDR1 SNHLY and CDR2 FYNNEI. The part of the CDR3 DNA that was read is TGTGCCAGCCGCCGGGGGGGCTCTAATGAAAAA. Translated, it gives CASRRGGSNEK. The entire CDR3 is CASRRGGSNEKLFF.

Details on this clone: The CDR3 is cut off 3 residues early in the read; its end comes from the germline J gene. The sample carries other DNA sequences with the same CDR3. The genes are TRBV7-2 and TRBJ1-1; D unresolved. V lost 5 bases to trimming and J lost 0 bases, with 13 bases between them. Germline V gene lookup returns CDR1 SGHTA and CDR2 FQGNSA. CDR3 length equals 15 residues. CDR3 sequence reads: CASSGAPTMNTEAFF. Incomplete CDR3 DNA: TGTGCCAGCAGCGGCGCCCCGACAATGAACACTGAA. Full variable domain (outside the CDR3, taken from reference TRBV7-2 and TRBJ1-1): GAGVSQSPSNKVTEKGKDVELRCDPISGHTALYWYRQSLGQGLEFLIYFQGNSAPDKSGLPSDRFSAERTGGSVSTLTIQRTQQEDSAVYLCASSGAPTMNTEAFFGQGTRLTVV.

CDR3 DNA, as far as it was read: TGTGCCAGCAGCCGTGACAGGGTTGGTTCACCC. Residues: CASSRDRVGSP. The entire CDR3 protein reads CASSRDRVGSPLHF. This chain connects TRBV7-2 to TRBJ1-6; 7 bases fit TRBD1. The CDR3 extends 3 residues past the end of the read, so its final part is completed from the germline J gene. V was clipped by 5 bases and J by 9 bases; unmatched bases: 7. The CDR3 covers 14 residues. From germline, CDR1 is SGHTA and CDR2 FQGNSA.

A note on this clone: The sequenced fragment ends 3 residues before the CDR3 boundary, so the rest is inferred from the germline J gene. V and J are TRBV7-8 and TRBJ2-4; 7 bases are a match to TRBD1. Germline V gene sequence: CDR1 SGHVS, CDR2 FQNEAQ. This CDR3 region has 14 residues. Incomplete CDR3 DNA: TGTGCCAGCAGCATGGGACAGTCTAACTATGGT. It specifies CASSMGQSNYG. The full-length CDR3 reads as CASSMGQSNYGQYF.

The DNA read from the CDR3 is TGTGCCAGCAGCTCTCGGGACAGGGTCCCCACTGAA. As protein: CASSSRDRVPTE. The full-length CDR3 reads as CASSSRDRVPTEAFF. The chain joins TRBV7-9 to TRBJ1-1; TRBD1 matches 9 bases. The read gets to within 3 residues of the CDR3 end, and the germline J gene fills in the rest. The length of the CDR3 is 15 residues. CDR1 and CDR2 from the germline V gene are SEHNR and FQNEAQ (reference sequence). V lost 4 bases, J lost 4 bases, and 7 bases stayed unmatched.

Concerning this clone itself: An end of the junction differs from the germline gene, which may be a read error. CDR3 region: CASSQALYPPGNEQFF. CDR3 DNA (partial): TGCGCCAGCAGCCAAGCGTTGTACCCACCCGGCAATGAG. The chain is built from TRBV4-2 and TRBJ2-1; D not certain. The read gets to within 3 residues of the CDR3 end, and the germline J gene fills in the rest. CDR3 length equals 16 residues. Germline V gene sequence: CDR1 LGHNA, CDR2 YNFKEQ.

As for this clone: The sequenced fragment ends 3 residues before the CDR3 boundary, so the rest is inferred from the germline J gene. The chain employs TRBV19 and TRBJ1-2, with a possible D match to TRBD1 (6 bases). The length of the CDR3 is 13 residues. Germline V gene sequence: CDR1 LNHDA, CDR2 SQIVND (reference sequence). CDR3 sequence: CATGPQGSYDYTF. The CDR3 DNA, read in part, is TGTGCCACCGGACCACAGGGCTCCTACGAC.

Details on this clone: The DNA ends 3 residues before the CDR3 does, and the rest of the CDR3 is filled in from the germline J gene. V and J are TRBV6-2 or TRBV6-3 and TRBJ2-7; 12 bases align to TRBD2. The germline CDR1 and CDR2 sequences are MNHEY and SVGEGT. Trimming cost V 6 bases and J 0 bases; bases outside gene matches: 9. This CDR3 contains 17 residues. CDR3 in amino acids: CASRPLAGGPFSYEQYF. CDR3 DNA, as far as it was read: TGTGCCAGCAGGCCGCTAGCGGGGGGGCCTTTCTCCTACGAG.

As for this clone: The read finishes 3 residues shy of the CDR3 end, and the germline J gene is used to complete it. The chain combines TRBV7-3 with TRBJ1-1; tentative D call: TRBD1 (5 bases). Trimming removed 0 bases from V and 3 bases from J, with 5 bases in between. The CDR3 covers 13 residues. Looked up from germline, CDR1 is SGHTA and CDR2 is FQGTGA. CDR3 bases read: TGTGCCAGCAGCTTAACAGGGGACACTGAA. It specifies CASSLTGDTE. The whole CDR3 sequence reads CASSLTGDTEAFF.

On this clone itself: The CDR3 goes on 3 residues after the read ends, and that part is filled in from the germline J gene. The chain employs TRBV19 and TRBJ2-2; D not resolved. V lost 4 bases to trimming and J lost 1 base, with 10 bases between them. The CDR3 is made up of 15 amino acids. CDR1 is LNHDA and CDR2 is SQIVND in the germline V gene (reference sequence). CDR3 bases read: TGTGCCAGTAGTACCTCCTACGGGAACACCGGGGAG. Protein product: CASSTSYGNTGE. The CDR3 reads in full as CASSTSYGNTGELFF.

Remarks on this clone: With the read ending 3 residues before the CDR3 end, the germline J gene is used to fill in that end. J is TRBJ1-2 and V is TRBV7-9, with D possibly being TRBD1 (6 bases). CDR1 SEHNR and CDR2 FQNEAQ come from the germline V gene (reference sequence). CDR3 length: 15 residues. The CDR3 protein is CASSLDGRGSYGYTF. The sequenced CDR3 bases are TGTGCCAGCAGCTTAGACGGCAGGGGCAGCTACGGC.

About this clone: The CDR3 end lies 3 residues beyond the end of the read and is filled in from the germline J gene. J is TRBJ1-1 and V is TRBV7-9, with a weak D call TRBD1 (5 bases). The CDR3 is 14 amino acids. V lost 0 bases, J lost 1 base, and 6 bases lay in between. Germline lookup yields CDR1 SEHNR and CDR2 FQNEAQ (reference sequence). CDR3 DNA (partial): TGTGCCAGCAGCTTAGCGCAGGGGAACACTGAA. Protein product: CASSLAQGNTE. The full CDR3 reads CASSLAQGNTEAFF.

In regard to this clone: The sequence runs out 3 residues before the end of the CDR3; the remainder is reconstructed from the germline J gene. Other DNA sequences within the sample encode an identical CDR3. The gene calls are TRBV18 and TRBJ2-7, with TRBD1 identical over 7 bases. The CDR3 loop spans 15 amino acids. CDR1 and CDR2 from the germline V gene are KGHSH and LQKENI. The V segment lost 6 bases and the J segment 4 bases; nucleotides outside the gene matches: 12. The part of the CDR3 DNA that was read is TGTGCCAGCTCCCCAGCCGGACAGGTTTGGTACGAG. Its protein is CASSPAGQVWYE. The full CDR3 protein reads CASSPAGQVWYEQYF. Variable domain in full (rest from reference TRBV18 and TRBJ2-7): NAGVMQNPRHLVRRRGQEARLRCSPMKGHSHVYWYRQLPEEGLKFMVYLQKENIIDESGMPKERFSAEFPKEGPSILRIQQVVRGDSAAYFCASSPAGQVWYEQYFGPGTRLTVT.

As to this clone: Read data end 3 residues before the CDR3 end; the end is taken from the germline J gene. The V and J genes are TRBV5-1 and TRBJ1-1; TRBD1 matches 7 bases. The CDR3 runs to 14 residues. Trimming cost V 6 bases and J 6 bases; bases outside gene matches: 11. Per germline, CDR1 SGHRS and CDR2 YFSETQ. The CDR3 loop is CASTPTGVRAEAFF. The part of the CDR3 DNA that was read is TGCGCCAGCACCCCCACAGGGGTGAGGGCTGAA.

As for this clone: The CDR3 end is not reached by the read, which stops 3 residues before it; the germline J gene fills it in. This chain uses TRBV11-1 with TRBJ2-4; D not resolved. The germline V gene has CDR1 SGHAT and CDR2 FQDESV (reference sequence). The V end lost 5 bases, the J end lost 0 bases, and 8 bases lay between the germline ends. CDR3 length: 14 residues. CDR3 DNA (partial): TGTGCCAGCAGCCAAGTACTAGCCAAAAACATT. Its translation: CASSQVLAKNI. The entire CDR3 sequence reads CASSQVLAKNIQYF.

Note on this clone: Sequencing ends 3 residues short of the CDR3 end; the germline J gene provides the rest. Additional DNA sequences in this sample encode the identical CDR3. V usage is TRBV5-1 and J usage is TRBJ1-3; 10 nucleotides line up with TRBD1. The CDR3 runs 16 residues. CDR1 and CDR2 (germline): SGHRS, YFSETQ. The J segment lost 6 bases and the V segment lost 4 bases, leaving 10 bases of the junction unmatched. The CDR3 loop is CASSRASGTGENTIYF. The sequenced part of the CDR3 DNA is TGCGCCAGCAGCAGGGCGTCCGGGACAGGGGAAAACACC.

In regard to this clone: Sequencing ends 3 residues short of the CDR3 end; the germline J gene provides the rest. The gene calls are TRBV7-2 and TRBJ1-5, with unresolved D. The germline CDR1 and CDR2 sequences are SGHTA and FQGNSA. The CDR3 sequence is 13 residues long. Between the trimmed V and J ends, which lost 1 base and 6 bases, there was a span of 7 bases. Partial CDR3 DNA: TGTGCCAGCAGCTTAGATCTCGGTCAGCCC. As protein: CASSLDLGQP. The whole CDR3 sequence reads CASSLDLGQPQHF.